Presented here are 18 T cell receptor beta chains from one specimen sequenced in a study of tumor and adjacent non-tumor tissue in lung cancer. TCRbeta libraries were built with three rounds of nested PCR, modified from ARM-PCR. One entry per CDR3 protein results from TCRdb running MiXCR on the multiplex PCR reads. The sample has 60,000 to 85,000 distinct CDR3 sequences, 80% seen once; the top ten hold about 14%. RNA was extracted from bulk tissue without any cell sorting. Sequenced: lung tumor tissue. The origin of the receptors is a woman in her 50s with non-small cell lung cancer.

For this clonotype: Given the absence of the conserved phenylalanine or tryptophan at the CDR3 end, a read error is likely. CDR3 loop: CASSPAGDNSPLHS. CDR3 coding DNA: TGTGCCAGTAGTCCGGCGGGGGATAATTCACCCCTCCACTCT. The gene calls are TRBV25-1 and TRBJ1-6; the D gene is possibly TRBD1 (5 bases). Trimming cost V 9 bases and J 5 bases, with 14 bases left between them. The CDR3 covers 14 residues. The germline V gene has CDR1 MGHDK and CDR2 SYGVNS.

As concerns this clonotype: One end of the junction fails to match germline, which may point to a read error. The chain carries TRBV5-4 and TRBJ2-3, with 9 bases fitting TRBD2. CDR1 SGHNT and CDR2 YYREEE come from the germline V gene (reference sequence). The CDR3 totals 17 residues. The chain's CDR3 is CASSYPAGGRVTDTQNF. For the CDR3, the DNA is TGTGCCAGCAGTTACCCTGCGGGAGGGCGTGTTACAGATACGCAGAATTTT.

A word on this clonotype: A much more abundant neighbour one base away suggests this may be a read error. This sequence joins TRBV18 and TRBJ2-2; a possible D gene is TRBD1 (6 bases). Germline-derived CDR1 and CDR2 are KGHSH and LQKENI. CDR3 size: 15 residues. V was clipped by 10 bases and J by 4 bases, with 19 bases between them. The CDR3 protein is CANFRGQISTGELFF. For the CDR3, the DNA is TGTGCCAACTTCCGTGGACAGATAAGCACCGGGGAGCTGTTTTTT.

This clonotype was observed at least ten times. This may stem from a read error, because a much larger clone lies one nucleotide away. The chain joins TRBV20-1 to TRBJ2-1; 11 bases are shared with TRBD1. Germline loops: CDR1 DFQATT, CDR2 SNEGSKA (reference sequence). The V and J ends lost 5 bases and 10 bases, in that order; junction bases with no gene match: 10. The CDR3 consists of 14 residues. The CDR3 sequence is CSAPRTGGVYEQFF. CDR3 DNA: TGCAGTGCTCCCAGGACAGGGGGCGTATACGAGCAGTTCTTC.

Comments on this clonotype: The junction departs from the called germline gene at one end, perhaps through a read error. V usage is TRBV20-1 and J usage is TRBJ2-1; D possibly corresponds to TRBD2 (5 bases). CDR3 length equals 14 residues. The germline V gene encodes CDR1 DFQATT and CDR2 SNEGSKA (reference sequence). CDR3 nucleotides: TGCAGTACGCAAAGTAGCTCGGGGTACAATAAGCAGTTCTTC. This codes for CSTQSSSGYNKQFF.

In the case of this clonotype: Compared with germline, one end of the junction differs, possibly owing to a read error. The chain has TRBV20-1 and TRBJ2-1, with 7 nucleotides matching TRBD2. Germline-derived CDR1 and CDR2 are DFQATT and SNEGSKA (reference sequence). The CDR3 has 13 residues. The CDR3 reads CGVNLAGLSEQFF. DNA for the CDR3: TGCGGTGTCAATTTAGCGGGTCTGAGTGAGCAATTCTTC.

With respect to this clonotype: The junction does not match germline at one end; this may be a read error. This chain uses TRBV4-2 with TRBJ2-3, with D possibly TRBD2 on 7 matching bases. The CDR3 is 16 residues long. The germline V gene encodes CDR1 LGHNA and CDR2 YNFKEQ. CDR3 amino acids: CASSQDWAGATNTQYF. The CDR3 DNA is TGTGCCAGTAGCCAAGATTGGGCGGGGGCCACAAATACGCAGTATTTT.

Concerning this clonotype itself: Germline is not matched at one junction end, which may reflect a read error. The chain recombines TRBV6-6 with TRBJ2-6; D tentatively reads TRBD1 or TRBD2 (5 bases each). CDR1 is MNHNY and CDR2 is SVGAGI in the germline V gene (reference sequence). The CDR3 consists of 16 residues. The CDR3 bases are TGTGCCAGCATCAAGGAGGCGTACTCTGGGGCCAACGTCCTGATTTTC. Protein product: CASIKEAYSGANVLIF.

The chain has TRBV13 and TRBJ1-6; D call uncertain. This CDR3 region has 12 residues. The germline V gene encodes CDR1 PRHDT and CDR2 FYEKMQ (reference sequence). The CDR3 region is CAISSGSSPLHF. CDR3 nucleotide sequence: TGTGCTATCAGCTCTGGCAGTTCACCCCTCCACTTT.

This clonotype was picked up one time. Relative to the germline gene, one junction end is altered; a read error may explain this. The rearrangement links TRBV4-2 to TRBJ2-7; the D call may be TRBD1 or TRBD2 (5 bases each). This CDR3 region has 15 residues. CDR1 and CDR2 from the germline V gene are LGHNA and YNFKEQ. The CDR3 region is CANSHGAGSSYEQYF. The CDR3 DNA reads TGTGCCAACAGCCATGGGGCAGGGAGCTCCTACGAGCAGTACTTC.

This chain links TRBV29-1 with TRBJ1-2; perhaps TRBD1 as D (5 bases). This CDR3 region has 12 residues. Germline V CDR1 and CDR2: SQVTM, ANQGSEA. The CDR3 loop reads CNVAGGNIGYTF. In DNA, the CDR3 is TGCAATGTTGCGGGGGGAAATATAGGCTACACCTTC.

This clonotype was seen only once. Compared with germline, one end of the junction differs, possibly owing to a read error. The chain has TRBV29-1 and TRBJ1-3; D call uncertain. CDR1 SQVTM and CDR2 ANQGSEA come from the germline V gene. This CDR3 has 15 residues. The CDR3 DNA sequence: TGCAGCGTTGAAGGGCGGGCGTTCTCTGGAAACACCTTATATTTT. Its translation is CSVEGRAFSGNTLYF.

This clonotype was picked up a small number of times. A junction end diverges from the germline sequence, so it may reflect a read error. The chain has TRBV20-1 and TRBJ2-7, with D unclear. The CDR3 consists of 13 residues. The germline CDR1 and CDR2 sequences are DFQATT and SNEGSKA (reference sequence). This chain's CDR3 is CSAYSVTSYEQYF. The CDR3 DNA is TGCAGTGCTTATTCGGTTACGTCCTACGAACAGTACTTC.

This clonotype occurred many times. CDR3 bases: TGTGCCAGCAGTCCCAAAGAGACCCAGTACTTC. As protein: CASSPKETQYF. The chain uses TRBV7-2 and TRBJ2-5; D is ambiguous. The V and J ends lost 6 bases and 3 bases respectively, with 5 bases between them. The CDR3 sequence is 11 residues long. Germline loops: CDR1 SGHTA, CDR2 FQGNSA.

The table lists this clonotype with a count of one. Compared with germline, one end of the junction differs, possibly owing to a read error. The chain employs TRBV23-1 and TRBJ2-4; 7 nucleotides line up with TRBD2. TRBV23-1 is filed as an ORF, its function uncertain. This CDR3 comprises 18 residues. The CDR3: CASRLIAGEILTFSTGPF. The CDR3 nucleotides are TGCGCCAGCAGACTCATAGCGGGCGAGATATTAACATTCAGTACTGGGCCCTTC.

Many counts were recorded for this clonotype. V and J are TRBV6-2 or TRBV6-3 and TRBJ2-5, with a weak D call TRBD2 (6 bases). CDR1 and CDR2 (germline): MNHEY, SVGEGT. V shed 6 bases and J shed 0 bases, with 20 bases lying between them. The CDR3 loop spans 17 amino acids. CDR3 amino acids: CASSFSGDTKYQETQYF. The CDR3 bases are TGTGCCAGCAGCTTTAGCGGAGACACCAAGTACCAAGAGACCCAGTACTTC.

In regard to this clonotype: An end of the junction differs from the germline gene, which may be a read error. This chain uses TRBV4-1 with TRBJ2-1; no reliable D call. The CDR3 is 12 residues long. Per germline, CDR1 MGHRA and CDR2 YSYEKL. In DNA form, the CDR3 reads TGCGCCAGCAGCCAAGCCATCAATGAGCAGTTTTTC. Amino acid sequence: CASSQAINEQFF.

The V call is TRBV20-1, the J call TRBJ2-5; D gene uncertain. This CDR3 has 17 amino acids. Germline lookup yields CDR1 DFQATT and CDR2 SNEGSKA (reference sequence). Trimming stripped 8 bases from V and 3 bases from J, with 28 bases between. DNA for the CDR3: TGCAGTACTATCAGACTGACAACCCTTGGGCCCAAAGAGACCCAGTACTTC. It codes for CSTIRLTTLGPKETQYF.